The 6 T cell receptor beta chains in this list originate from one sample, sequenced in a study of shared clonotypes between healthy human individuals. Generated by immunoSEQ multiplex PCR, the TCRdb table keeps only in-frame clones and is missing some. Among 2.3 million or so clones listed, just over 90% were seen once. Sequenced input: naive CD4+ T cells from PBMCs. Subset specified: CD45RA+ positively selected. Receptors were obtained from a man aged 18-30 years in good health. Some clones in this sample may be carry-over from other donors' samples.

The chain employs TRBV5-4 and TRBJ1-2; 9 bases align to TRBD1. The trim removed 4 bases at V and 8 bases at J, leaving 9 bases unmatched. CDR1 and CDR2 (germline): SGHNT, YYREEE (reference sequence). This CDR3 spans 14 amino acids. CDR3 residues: CASSPLGQGLGYTF. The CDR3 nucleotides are TGTGCCAGCAGCCCACTGGGACAGGGTTTAGGCTACACCTTC.

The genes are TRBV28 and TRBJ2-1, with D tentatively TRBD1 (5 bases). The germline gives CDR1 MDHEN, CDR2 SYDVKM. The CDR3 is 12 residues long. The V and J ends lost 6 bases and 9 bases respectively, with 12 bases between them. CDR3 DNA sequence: TGTGCCAGCAGGCCCCCCCAGGGTGAGCAGTTCTTC. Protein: CASRPPQGEQFF.

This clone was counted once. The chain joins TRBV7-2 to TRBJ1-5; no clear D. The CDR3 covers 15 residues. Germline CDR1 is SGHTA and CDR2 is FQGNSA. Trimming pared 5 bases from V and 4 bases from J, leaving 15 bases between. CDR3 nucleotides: TGTGCCAGCAGCCCCCGGGTGGCGGGGAATCAGCCCCAGCATTTT. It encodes CASSPRVAGNQPQHF.

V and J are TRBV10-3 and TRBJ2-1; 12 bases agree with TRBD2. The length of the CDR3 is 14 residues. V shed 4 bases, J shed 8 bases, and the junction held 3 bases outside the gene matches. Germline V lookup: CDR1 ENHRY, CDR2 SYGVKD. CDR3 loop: CAISGTSGTDEQFF. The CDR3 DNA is TGTGCCATCAGTGGGACTAGCGGGACCGATGAGCAGTTCTTC.

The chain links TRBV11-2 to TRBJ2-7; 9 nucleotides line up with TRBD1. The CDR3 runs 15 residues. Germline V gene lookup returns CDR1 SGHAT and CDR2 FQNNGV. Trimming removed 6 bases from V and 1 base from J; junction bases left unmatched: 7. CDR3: CASRRTGTGSYEQYF. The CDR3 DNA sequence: TGTGCCAGCAGGCGTACCGGGACAGGGTCCTACGAGCAGTACTTC.

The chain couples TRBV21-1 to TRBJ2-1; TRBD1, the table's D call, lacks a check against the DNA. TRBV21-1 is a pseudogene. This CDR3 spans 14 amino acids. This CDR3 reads CAYGGRGARNEQFF. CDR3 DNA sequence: TGTGCCTACGGGGGCAGGGGGGCTCGCAATGAGCAGTTCTTC.